This TCR beta chain derives from a study of cytomegalovirus exposure and HLA in healthy donors. Study findings and constraints: The finding came from a later analysis; first-cohort TCR clusters tended to co-occur in the 120 or so validation repertoires. The authors confirmed in vitro that a few CMV-associated chains were specific for CMV antigens.

Assay used: immunoSEQ multiplex PCR; TCRdb lists only in-frame clones, some missing. The table has more than 90,000 clones, around 88% seen once; the top ten hold nearly 5%. CDR1 SQVTM and CDR2 ANQGSEA come from the germline V gene. The ends were cut back, 2 bases at V and 8 bases at J, with 19 bases in the middle. The CDR3 loop spans 15 amino acids. Notes on this clone: What it binds is unknown.

The specimen was PBMCs. The sequence derives from a man aged 18 to 35 in good health and CMV-seronegative. The chain couples TRBV29-1 to TRBJ2-1, with a tentative D call TRBD1 (7 bases). CDR3 DNA sequence: TGCAGCGTTGAAAAGCTCCCAGGGGGGCTGGATGAGCAGTTCTTC. It specifies CSVEKLPGGLDEQFF.